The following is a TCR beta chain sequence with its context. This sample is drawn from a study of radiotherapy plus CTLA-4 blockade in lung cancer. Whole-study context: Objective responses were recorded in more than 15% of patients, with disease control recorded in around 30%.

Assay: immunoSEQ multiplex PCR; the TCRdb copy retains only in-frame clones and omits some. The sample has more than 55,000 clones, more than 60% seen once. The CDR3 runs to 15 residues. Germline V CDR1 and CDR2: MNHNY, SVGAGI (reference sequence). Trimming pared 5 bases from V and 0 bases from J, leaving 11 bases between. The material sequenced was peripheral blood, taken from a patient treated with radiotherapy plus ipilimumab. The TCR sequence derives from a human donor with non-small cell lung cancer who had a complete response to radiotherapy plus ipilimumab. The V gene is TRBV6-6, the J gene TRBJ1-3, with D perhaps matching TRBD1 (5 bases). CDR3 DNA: TGTGCCAGCAGTGGGACGGGGGGCTCTGGAAACACCATATATTTT. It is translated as CASSGTGGSGNTIYF.